The T cell receptor beta chain described here comes from a study of blood T cell repertoires in COVID-19. Across the whole study: The cDNA or gDNA used as material had been derived from T cells, B-cell-depleted T cells, or PBMCs.

This clone turned up a few times. This CDR3 has 15 amino acids. V lost 6 bases to trimming and J lost 6 bases, with 19 bases between them. Germline CDR1 and CDR2: SGHTA and FQGNSA. The authors' processing: Estimates of nucleated cell counts were drawn from the amplification of reference gene primers. Repertoires were generated with immunoSEQ multiplex PCR, while TCRdb's copy carries only in-frame clones and drops some. V, J and clone size reflect that table, while D and trimming were determined from the DNA. The sample has just over 350,000 clones; approximately 86% are singletons. The chain joins TRBV7-2 to TRBJ2-3; D call uncertain. The receptor was derived from a woman aged 55 to 70 with COVID-19, enrolled during active disease. The sequencing sample was made of peripheral blood. CDR3 DNA: TGTGCCAGCAGGCTAGGTCGAGGAGCAATCGATACGCAGTATTTT. This encodes CASRLGRGAIDTQYF. Combining the CDR3 with reference TRBV7-2 and TRBJ2-3 gives the whole variable domain GAGVSQSPSNKVTEKGKDVELRCDPISGHTALYWYRQSLGQGLEFLIYFQGNSAPDKSGLPSDRFSAERTGGSVSTLTIQRTQQEDSAVYLCASRLGRGAIDTQYFGPGTRLTVL.